These T cell receptor beta chains were read from a single sample in a study of beta chain features in type 1 diabetes. Sequencing was performed with immunoSEQ multiplex PCR; in TCRdb, only in-frame clones are kept and a portion is missing. The sample contains 15,000 to 17,000 clones, approximately 71% of which appear only once. Input material: Tregs from blood. The source is a young man with type 1 diabetes. CDR3s leave out the opening cysteine and the closing phenylalanine or tryptophan.

V	J	CDR3
TRBV2	NA	ATLSGRGDETQY
TRBV7-2	TRBJ1-5	ASSLEQGQPQH
TRBV12-5	NA	ASGRGTSGSHEQY
TRBV6-5	TRBJ2-1	ASSWPAESSYNEQF
TRBV5-4	TRBJ2-1	ASSLGTVRV
TRBV29-1	TRBJ2-1	SVVLAGFYNEQF
TRBV11-3	TRBJ2-1	ASSLGLAGIDEQF
TRBV6-1	TRBJ2-7	ASSSGTGRYEQY
TRBV19	TRBJ1-5	ASSMWGQGANQPQH
TRBV5-1	TRBJ2-1	ASSLLGAGGGHNEQF
TRBV18	TRBJ2-7	ASSPTQGSPYEQY
TRBV19	TRBJ2-3	ASSEISTDTQY
TRBV2	TRBJ1-2	ASTVDRVYYGYT
TRBV4-1	TRBJ2-7	ASSQVQTSDPYEQY
TRBV6-1	TRBJ1-6	ASSDRLLNSPLH
TRBV5-4	TRBJ2-7	ASTQGPSAPYEQY
TRBV9	TRBJ2-5	ASSSQTGGRETQY
TRBV7-9	TRBJ1-6	ASSLPGQNSPLH
TRBV18	TRBJ1-3	ASSPRPSGNTIY
TRBV4-1	TRBJ2-1	ASSLDSPYNEQF
TRBV28	TRBJ2-5	ASRTSGVETQY
TRBV7-2	TRBJ2-5	ASSSRQGGETQY
TRBV2	TRBJ1-3	ASSPTGNTIY
TRBV6-5	TRBJ2-7	ASSYAQETLDEQY
TRBV10-3	TRBJ2-2	AISEVTNTGELF
TRBV5-4	TRBJ2-3	ASSLGLAGVADTQY
TRBV27	TRBJ2-1	ASSQDRVQRSYNEQF
TRBV4-1	TRBJ2-2	ASSPSGGAGELF
TRBV5-1	TRBJ2-7	ASRFSAGTAYEQY
TRBV10-2	TRBJ1-2	ASSDPDRKRGNGYT
TRBV29-1	TRBJ1-4	SVRTRGSEKLF
TRBV6-5	TRBJ1-2	ASSVPGQGNYGYT
TRBV30	TRBJ1-1	AWRWTGRTNTEAF